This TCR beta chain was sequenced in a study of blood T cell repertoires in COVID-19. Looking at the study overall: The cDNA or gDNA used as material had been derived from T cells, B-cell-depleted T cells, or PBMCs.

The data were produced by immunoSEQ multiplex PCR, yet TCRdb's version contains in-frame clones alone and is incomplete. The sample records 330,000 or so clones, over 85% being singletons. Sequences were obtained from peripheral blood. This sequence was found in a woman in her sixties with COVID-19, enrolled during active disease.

Written as DNA, the CDR3 is TGTGCCAGCAGTCTAAATCCGCGGGATGGCTACACCTTC. Its protein is CASSLNPRDGYTF. The chain is built from TRBV7-9 and TRBJ1-2; no reliable D call. Looked up from germline, CDR1 is SEHNR and CDR2 is FQNEAQ (reference sequence). The CDR3 consists of 13 residues. V was shortened by 6 bases and J by 6 bases, with 14 bases between the two germline ends.